These T cell receptor beta chains were read from a single sample in a study of long-term antiretroviral therapy in people with HIV. Libraries were prepared by immunoSEQ multiplex PCR; TCRdb keeps only in-frame clonotypes and omits some of them. Here the sample spans roughly 33,000 clones, around three quarters being singletons. The material sequenced was unsorted PBMCs, taken 2 years after starting antiretroviral therapy. These receptor sequences come from a woman aged 50 to 60 with HIV. Both conserved end residues are part of each CDR3. D genes are given only for firm matches. Not all rows give a size; the values are once, few, many and, for expanded clones, a class.

len: 15
d_gene: TRBD2
j_gene: TRBJ2-2
v_gene: TRBV18
abundance: NA
CDR3nt: TGTGCCAGCCACCTACTAGCGGGGGGAGAGGAGGAGCTGTTTTTT
CDR3aa: CASHLLAGGEEELFF

len: 16
d_gene: TRBD2
j_gene: TRBJ2-1
v_gene: TRBV6-5
abundance: NA
CDR3nt: TGTGCCAGCAGTTACTCCAGCGGGGTCCTATACAATGAGCAGTTCTTC
CDR3aa: CASSYSSGVLYNEQFF

len: 11
d_gene: NA
j_gene: TRBJ2-5
v_gene: TRBV5-1
abundance: NA
CDR3nt: TGCGCCAGCAGCGCCCAAGAGACCCAGTACTTC
CDR3aa: CASSAQETQYF

len: 15
d_gene: NA
j_gene: TRBJ2-2
v_gene: TRBV9
abundance: NA
CDR3nt: TGTGCCAGCAATAGGGGGACCCAAAACACCGGGGAGCTGTTTTTT
CDR3aa: CASNRGTQNTGELFF

len: 15
d_gene: NA
j_gene: TRBJ2-2
v_gene: TRBV2
abundance: once
CDR3nt: TGTGCCAGCAGTGTAGAAGGGGTCTCCACCGGGGAGCTGTTTTTT
CDR3aa: CASSVEGVSTGELFF

len: 14
d_gene: NA
j_gene: TRBJ2-2
v_gene: TRBV29-1
abundance: NA
CDR3nt: TGCAGCGTTGAAGGTGGTAGCCGGACCGGGGAGCTGTTTTTT
CDR3aa: CSVEGGSRTGELFF

len: 16
d_gene: NA
j_gene: TRBJ2-5
v_gene: TRBV9
abundance: NA
CDR3nt: TGTGCCAGCAGCGCATCTCGGGACGGTGGGGGGGAGACCCAGTACTTC
CDR3aa: CASSASRDGGGETQYF

len: 14
d_gene: TRBD1
j_gene: TRBJ1-4
v_gene: TRBV5-1
abundance: NA
CDR3nt: TGCGCCAGCAGCCTCACAGGGGCGGGGGAAAAACTGTTTTTT
CDR3aa: CASSLTGAGEKLFF

len: 14
d_gene: TRBD1
j_gene: TRBJ1-1
v_gene: TRBV7-8
abundance: NA
CDR3nt: TGTGCCAGCAGCCGGGACAGGGGCAACACTGAAGCTTTCTTT
CDR3aa: CASSRDRGNTEAFF

len: 16
d_gene: TRBD1
j_gene: TRBJ1-2
v_gene: TRBV5-1
abundance: NA
CDR3nt: TGCGCCAGCAGCCATGGCGGGACAGGGGGCGGCGATGGCTACACCTTC
CDR3aa: CASSHGGTGGGDGYTF

len: 15
d_gene: TRBD1
j_gene: TRBJ1-4
v_gene: TRBV14
abundance: NA
CDR3nt: TGTGCCAGCAGCCGGAGACAGGGTAATAATGAAAAACTGTTTTTT
CDR3aa: CASSRRQGNNEKLFF

len: 13
d_gene: NA
j_gene: TRBJ1-5
v_gene: TRBV10-1
abundance: NA
CDR3nt: TGCGCCAGCAGTGAGTCGAGAGGTCAGCCCCAGCATTTT
CDR3aa: CASSESRGQPQHF

len: 15
d_gene: TRBD2
j_gene: TRBJ2-7
v_gene: TRBV13
abundance: NA
CDR3nt: TGTGCCAGCAGCCTCGGGACTAGCGGTCCGGGAGGGCAGTACTTC
CDR3aa: CASSLGTSGPGGQYF

len: 14
d_gene: NA
j_gene: TRBJ1-1
v_gene: TRBV2
abundance: NA
CDR3nt: TGTGCCAGCAGTGATACCCCCGGGGGAACTGAAGCTTTCTTT
CDR3aa: CASSDTPGGTEAFF

len: 16
d_gene: TRBD2
j_gene: TRBJ2-3
v_gene: TRBV5-1
abundance: once
CDR3nt: TGCGCCAGCAGCTTGGGACTAGCGGAACCCACAGATACGCAGTATTTT
CDR3aa: CASSLGLAEPTDTQYF

len: 15
d_gene: NA
j_gene: TRBJ1-5
v_gene: TRBV19
abundance: NA
CDR3nt: TGTGCCAGTACGAGGCAGGTTAGTGGCAATCAGCCCCAGCATTTT
CDR3aa: CASTRQVSGNQPQHF

len: 15
d_gene: TRBD2
j_gene: TRBJ2-3
v_gene: TRBV29-1
abundance: NA
CDR3nt: TGCAGCGGGGTCTCTAGCGGGGGGACTCGAGATACGCAGTATTTT
CDR3aa: CSGVSSGGTRDTQYF

len: 14
d_gene: NA
j_gene: TRBJ2-5
v_gene: TRBV5-6
abundance: NA
CDR3nt: TGTGCCAGCAGCACTCCCGCTTTAGGAGAGACCCAGTACTTC
CDR3aa: CASSTPALGETQYF

len: 17
d_gene: TRBD2
j_gene: TRBJ2-3
v_gene: TRBV9
abundance: NA
CDR3nt: TGTGCCAGCAGCGAGGGGACTAGCGGGGGGGATAGAGATACGCAGTATTTT
CDR3aa: CASSEGTSGGDRDTQYF

len: 13
d_gene: NA
j_gene: TRBJ2-5
v_gene: TRBV30
abundance: NA
CDR3nt: TGTGCCTGGATGGTGGGCATTGGAGAGACCCAGTACTTC
CDR3aa: CAWMVGIGETQYF

len: 14
d_gene: TRBD1
j_gene: TRBJ2-5
v_gene: TRBV7-9
abundance: NA
CDR3nt: TGTGCCAGCAGCTTAGAAACAGGGGAAGAGACCCAGTACTTC
CDR3aa: CASSLETGEETQYF

len: 15
d_gene: TRBD2
j_gene: TRBJ2-1
v_gene: TRBV6-6
abundance: NA
CDR3nt: TGTGCCAGCAGTCCCGGGACTAGCGGATACAATGAGCAGTTCTTC
CDR3aa: CASSPGTSGYNEQFF

len: 15
d_gene: NA
j_gene: TRBJ2-7
v_gene: TRBV4-1
abundance: NA
CDR3nt: TGCGCCAGCAGCCAAGAGGTACTCCGTTACCACGAGCAGTACTTC
CDR3aa: CASSQEVLRYHEQYF

len: 16
d_gene: TRBD2
j_gene: TRBJ2-1
v_gene: TRBV9
abundance: NA
CDR3nt: TGTGCCAGCAGCACGCTCGGAGGGCTAGCGGGGGGCGAGCAGTTCTTC
CDR3aa: CASSTLGGLAGGEQFF

len: 14
d_gene: NA
j_gene: TRBJ2-7
v_gene: TRBV7-3
abundance: NA
CDR3nt: TGTGCCAGCAGCTCAGCCGGGACTGGCTACGAGCAGTACTTC
CDR3aa: CASSSAGTGYEQYF

len: 14
d_gene: NA
j_gene: TRBJ1-2
v_gene: TRBV30
abundance: few
CDR3nt: TGTGCCTGGAGTGCCCCCGAGGGTAACTATGGCTACACCTTC
CDR3aa: CAWSAPEGNYGYTF

len: 14
d_gene: NA
j_gene: TRBJ2-6
v_gene: TRBV5-6
abundance: NA
CDR3nt: TGTGCCAGCCTCGCGTCCTCTGGGGCCAACGTCCTGACTTTC
CDR3aa: CASLASSGANVLTF

len: 14
d_gene: NA
j_gene: TRBJ2-7
v_gene: TRBV7-3
abundance: few
CDR3nt: TGTGCCAGCAGCCCACAGGGGACTGGCTACGAGCAGTACTTC
CDR3aa: CASSPQGTGYEQYF

len: 12
d_gene: TRBD1
j_gene: TRBJ2-7
v_gene: TRBV10-2
abundance: NA
CDR3nt: TGCGCCAGCAGTGGGACAGGGGACGAGCAGTACTTC
CDR3aa: CASSGTGDEQYF

len: 15
d_gene: TRBD2
j_gene: TRBJ2-5
v_gene: TRBV2
abundance: once
CDR3nt: TGTGCCAGCAGTGAAGGTGGGACTAATCAAGAGACCCAGTACTTC
CDR3aa: CASSEGGTNQETQYF

len: 14
d_gene: NA
j_gene: TRBJ1-5
v_gene: TRBV30
abundance: NA
CDR3nt: TGTGCCTGGAGTGTATCTGGGGGCAATCAGCCCCAGCATTTT
CDR3aa: CAWSVSGGNQPQHF

len: 16
d_gene: NA
j_gene: TRBJ2-2
v_gene: TRBV5-6
abundance: NA
CDR3nt: TGTGCCAGCAGCTTGGCCGGTGGGGGGCGCGTCAGGGAGCTGTTTTTT
CDR3aa: CASSLAGGGRVRELFF

len: 14
d_gene: NA
j_gene: TRBJ2-2
v_gene: TRBV7-9
abundance: NA
CDR3nt: TGTGCCTGGGGCGCTAGCGCGAACACCGGGGAGCTGTTTTTT
CDR3aa: CAWGASANTGELFF

len: 16
d_gene: TRBD2
j_gene: TRBJ2-5
v_gene: TRBV4-1
abundance: NA
CDR3nt: TGCGCCAGCAGCCAGGACGGGACTAGGAAAAAAGAGACCCAGTACTTC
CDR3aa: CASSQDGTRKKETQYF

len: 14
d_gene: TRBD1
j_gene: TRBJ2-5
v_gene: TRBV6-1
abundance: NA
CDR3nt: TGTGCCAGCAGTGAAAACAGGGGGCAAGAGACCCAGTACTTC
CDR3aa: CASSENRGQETQYF

len: 13
d_gene: NA
j_gene: TRBJ1-2
v_gene: TRBV30
abundance: NA
CDR3nt: TGTGCCTGGAGTGTACTAGGCCAGGGTGGCTACACCTTC
CDR3aa: CAWSVLGQGGYTF

len: 16
d_gene: NA
j_gene: TRBJ1-6
v_gene: TRBV5-8
abundance: NA
CDR3nt: TGTGCCAGCAGTTGGGAATTGACACTTTGGGGCTCACCCCTCCACTTT
CDR3aa: CASSWELTLWGSPLHF

len: 16
d_gene: TRBD2
j_gene: TRBJ2-7
v_gene: TRBV5-1
abundance: few
CDR3nt: TGCGCCAGCAGCTTAGGCGGGGCGGGGGTCCAAACAGAGCAGTACTTC
CDR3aa: CASSLGGAGVQTEQYF

len: 15
d_gene: NA
j_gene: TRBJ1-2
v_gene: TRBV6-5
abundance: medium-sized
CDR3nt: TGTGCCAGCAGTTACTCCCCGGGGGCAGGCTATGGCTACACCTTC
CDR3aa: CASSYSPGAGYGYTF

len: 13
d_gene: NA
j_gene: TRBJ2-7
v_gene: TRBV14
abundance: NA
CDR3nt: TGTGCCAGCAGCGATGGGCGTCGCGGCGAGCAGTACTTC
CDR3aa: CASSDGRRGEQYF

len: 12
d_gene: TRBD1
j_gene: TRBJ1-2
v_gene: TRBV29-1
abundance: once
CDR3nt: TGCAGCGTCGGGGGGACAGTGTGGGGCTACACCTTC
CDR3aa: CSVGGTVWGYTF

len: 15
d_gene: NA
j_gene: TRBJ2-1
v_gene: TRBV27
abundance: once
CDR3nt: TGTGCCAGCAGTTCCTCAGATTCGGGGTGGGATGAGCAGTTCTTC
CDR3aa: CASSSSDSGWDEQFF

len: 15
d_gene: NA
j_gene: TRBJ1-4
v_gene: TRBV30
abundance: NA
CDR3nt: TGTGCCTGGAGTGCCGGTCGTGCAACTAATGAAAAACTGTTTTTT
CDR3aa: CAWSAGRATNEKLFF

len: 17
d_gene: NA
j_gene: TRBJ2-2
v_gene: TRBV11-1
abundance: NA
CDR3nt: TGTGCCAGCAGCTTACGAGCCAGCCCGTGGAACACCGGGGAGCTGTTTTTT
CDR3aa: CASSLRASPWNTGELFF

len: 13
d_gene: NA
j_gene: TRBJ1-5
v_gene: TRBV9
abundance: NA
CDR3nt: TGTGCCAGCAGCTCAGGAAGCAATCAGCCCCAGCATTTT
CDR3aa: CASSSGSNQPQHF

len: 13
d_gene: NA
j_gene: TRBJ1-1
v_gene: TRBV29-1
abundance: NA
CDR3nt: TGCAGCGTTGAAGATCAGTTAGCAGACAGGATCTTTTTT
CDR3aa: CSVEDQLADRIFF

len: 13
d_gene: TRBD1
j_gene: TRBJ1-4
v_gene: TRBV2
abundance: NA
CDR3nt: TGTGCCAGCAGCTCGGGACAGGGCGAAAAACTGTTTTTT
CDR3aa: CASSSGQGEKLFF

len: 16
d_gene: TRBD1
j_gene: TRBJ1-2
v_gene: TRBV12-5
abundance: once
CDR3nt: TGTGCTAGTGGTTTGGGCTCCCACAGGGGCCCTTATGGCTACACCTTC
CDR3aa: CASGLGSHRGPYGYTF

len: 14
d_gene: NA
j_gene: TRBJ2-5
v_gene: TRBV7-7
abundance: NA
CDR3nt: TGTGCCAGCAGCCTCAACCTTGGTGAAGAGACCCAGTACTTC
CDR3aa: CASSLNLGEETQYF

len: 15
d_gene: NA
j_gene: TRBJ1-4
v_gene: TRBV5-4
abundance: NA
CDR3nt: TGTGCCAGCAGCCGTAGCGGTGCAACTAATGAAAAACTGTTTTTT
CDR3aa: CASSRSGATNEKLFF

len: 15
d_gene: NA
j_gene: TRBJ2-3
v_gene: TRBV6-4
abundance: NA
CDR3nt: TGTGCCAGCAGTGTAGGCGGCTCTTCGAGAGATACGCAGTATTTT
CDR3aa: CASSVGGSSRDTQYF

len: 11
d_gene: NA
j_gene: TRBJ1-2
v_gene: TRBV2
abundance: NA
CDR3nt: TGTGCCAGCAGTTACAGCTATGGCTACACCTTC
CDR3aa: CASSYSYGYTF

len: 16
d_gene: TRBD1
j_gene: TRBJ1-4
v_gene: TRBV4-1
abundance: NA
CDR3nt: TGCGCCAGCAGCCAGGCCGGGACAGGGGAATACGAAAAACTGTTTTTT
CDR3aa: CASSQAGTGEYEKLFF

len: 14
d_gene: NA
j_gene: TRBJ2-5
v_gene: TRBV10-1
abundance: NA
CDR3nt: TGCGCCAGCAGTGGCGGGTCCAAGCCAGAGACCCAGTACTTC
CDR3aa: CASSGGSKPETQYF

len: 14
d_gene: NA
j_gene: TRBJ1-5
v_gene: TRBV18
abundance: NA
CDR3nt: TGTGCCAGCTCACCAGGGACGGGCAATCAGCCCCAGCATTTT
CDR3aa: CASSPGTGNQPQHF

len: 15
d_gene: NA
j_gene: TRBJ1-6
v_gene: TRBV7-2
abundance: NA
CDR3nt: TGTGCCAGCAGCGCCGAGGGGGGCCGTAATTCACCCCTCCACTTT
CDR3aa: CASSAEGGRNSPLHF

len: 13
d_gene: TRBD1
j_gene: TRBJ1-2
v_gene: TRBV27
abundance: NA
CDR3nt: TGTGCCAGCAGTTTAGTCAGGGGGGGTGGCTACACCTTC
CDR3aa: CASSLVRGGGYTF

len: 12
d_gene: NA
j_gene: TRBJ2-7
v_gene: TRBV11-2
abundance: NA
CDR3nt: TGTGCCAGCAGCTTAGTCTTCTACGAGCAGTACTTC
CDR3aa: CASSLVFYEQYF